Shown below are 18 T cell receptor beta chains from a single sample sequenced in a study of graft-versus-host responses after intestinal transplantation. These receptors have no known antigen. The repertoire was sequenced with immunoSEQ multiplex PCR; TCRdb's copy has only in-frame clones and lacks some. The table shows 45,000 to 60,000 clones, with 95% occurring only once. Here the sequenced sample was unstimulated CD8+ T cells sorted from spleen or lymph node cells, taken before transplant. These receptors all come from a human donor who was the organ donor for an intestinal transplant.

This chain links TRBV5-6 with TRBJ1-4; a possible D gene is TRBD1 (5 bases). The CDR3 runs 14 residues. With 6 bases removed from V and 4 bases from J, the gap between germline ends came to 13 bases. Germline CDR1 reads SGHDT; CDR2 reads YYEEEE. CDR3: CASTQRGDNEKLFF. CDR3 DNA sequence: TGTGCCAGCACCCAAAGGGGAGATAATGAAAAACTGTTTTTT.

The chain couples TRBV27 to TRBJ2-2, with D possibly TRBD2 on 6 matching bases. Trimming removed 7 bases from V and 2 bases from J, with 14 bases in between. CDR1 and CDR2 (germline): MNHEY, SMNVEV (reference sequence). CDR3 length: 15 amino acids. The CDR3 sequence: CASTVHGGNTGELFF. Here the CDR3 DNA reads TGTGCCAGCACCGTCCACGGGGGTAACACCGGGGAGCTGTTTTTT.

This clone was detected only once. The J gene is TRBJ2-2, the V gene TRBV10-1; D unclear. The germline V gene encodes CDR1 WNHNN and CDR2 SYGVQD (reference sequence). The CDR3 spans 14 residues. V gave up 4 bases and J gave up 0 bases, with 6 bases separating them. CDR3 loop: CASSGDSNTGELFF. The CDR3 DNA follows: TGCGCCAGCAGTGGCGATTCGAACACCGGGGAGCTGTTTTTT.

The chain links TRBV9 to TRBJ1-4, with D possibly matching TRBD1 (5 bases). V lost 3 bases and J 8 bases, leaving 26 bases between the germline ends. CDR3 length: 18 residues. Germline V lookup: CDR1 SGDLS, CDR2 YYNGEE. The CDR3 sequence is CASSASPGGGGVGEKLFF. CDR3 bases: TGTGCCAGCAGCGCCTCACCCGGGGGGGGAGGGGTCGGGGAAAAACTGTTTTTT.

The chain recombines TRBV7-3 with TRBJ1-1, with D possibly TRBD1 on 6 matching bases. The CDR3 runs 12 residues. The germline CDR1 and CDR2 sequences are SGHTA and FQGTGA. V shed 9 bases and J shed 0 bases, with 8 bases lying between them. CDR3 DNA: TGTGCCAGTCAGGGGATGAACACTGAAGCTTTCTTT. It specifies CASQGMNTEAFF.

This chain joins TRBV9 and TRBJ1-6; D not certain. Germline values: CDR1 SGDLS, CDR2 YYNGEE. The CDR3 has 15 residues. Trimming took off 4 bases at V and 7 bases at J, with 15 bases between the two ends. The CDR3 reads CASSPSPSGNSPLHF. CDR3 coding DNA: TGTGCCAGCAGCCCCAGTCCATCCGGGAATTCACCCCTCCACTTT.

The chain recombines TRBV6-1 with TRBJ2-1; D is perhaps TRBD1 (5 bases). This CDR3 has 13 residues. Trimming left V 6 bases short and J 5 bases short, with 11 bases between. Per germline, CDR1 MNHNS and CDR2 SASEGT. The CDR3 is CASSLMGHNEQFF. Written as DNA, the CDR3 is TGTGCCAGCAGCTTGATGGGGCACAATGAGCAGTTCTTC.

This sequence joins TRBV19 and TRBJ1-4, with a possible D match to TRBD1 (5 bases). V lost 2 bases and J lost 5, with 9 bases in between. CDR1 is LNHDA and CDR2 is SQIVND in the germline V gene (reference sequence). The CDR3 is 14 amino acids. The CDR3 DNA reads as TGTGCCAGTAGTATAATGGGGGGGAATGAAAAACTGTTTTTT. Translation: CASSIMGGNEKLFF.

This clone has just one count. The rearrangement uses TRBV6-5 and TRBJ1-6; D ambiguous. Trimming removed 2 bases from V and 5 bases from J, with 10 bases in between. Germline CDR1 and CDR2: MNHEY and SVGAGI. CDR3 length equals 15 residues. CDR3 region: CASSYLGPHNSPLHF. For the CDR3, the DNA is TGTGCCAGCAGTTACCTAGGGCCGCATAATTCACCCCTCCACTTT.

J is TRBJ2-5 and V is TRBV27; D is uncertain. Matching the DNA end better, TRBJ2-7 makes the J call doubtful. Germline V gene sequence: CDR1 MNHEY, CDR2 SMNVEV (reference sequence). The length of the CDR3 is 12 residues. CDR3 loop: CASSFSPYEQYF. CDR3 nucleotide sequence: TGTGCCAGCAGTTTTTCCCCCTACGAGCAGTACTTC.

The chain uses TRBV27 and TRBJ1-1; 12 bases map to TRBD1. J lost 6 bases, V lost 6 bases, and 20 bases had no gene match. The V gene's germline CDR1 is MNHEY and CDR2 SMNVEV (reference sequence). This CDR3 spans 19 amino acids. CDR3: CASSHRGPGQGALTAEAFF. In DNA, the CDR3 is TGTGCCAGCAGCCATCGAGGACCGGGACAGGGGGCGCTGACGGCTGAAGCTTTCTTT.

The chain joins TRBV9 to TRBJ2-3; TRBD2 matches 13 bases. Per the germline V gene, CDR1 is SGDLS and CDR2 is YYNGEE. The CDR3 runs to 19 residues. V trimming: 3 bases; J trimming: 5 bases; junction bases outside the gene matches: 15. CDR3 nucleotide sequence: TGTGCCAGCAGCGAACGACTGACTAGCGGGGGGCCAAGTAAAGATACGCAGTATTTT. Protein sequence: CASSERLTSGGPSKDTQYF.

This clone was detected only a few times. V gene TRBV30 combines with J gene TRBJ1-3; D possibly corresponds to TRBD1 (5 bases). V dropped 4 bases and J dropped 3 bases, with 7 bases sitting between them. This CDR3 is 12 amino acids long. The germline V gene has CDR1 GTSNPN and CDR2 SVGIG (reference sequence). The DNA of the CDR3 is TGTGCCTGGAAAGGGGTTGGAAACACCATATATTTT. Translation gives CAWKGVGNTIYF. The variable domain in full, with the rest retrieved from reference TRBV30 and TRBJ1-3, is SQTIHQWPATLVQPVGSPLSLECTVEGTSNPNLYWYRQAAGRGLQLLFYSVGIGQISSEVPQNLSASRPQDRQFILSSKKLLLSDSGFYLCAWKGVGNTIYFGEGSWLTVV.

The table lists this clone with a count of one. This chain joins TRBV4-3 and TRBJ1-3; TRBD1 might be the D (5 bases). Germline V CDR1 and CDR2: LGHNA, YSLEER. This CDR3 has 18 amino acids. V was clipped by 4 bases and J by 1 base, with 20 bases between them. CDR3 residues: CASSLSGALEVSGNTIYF. As DNA, the CDR3 is TGCGCCAGCAGCCTATCCGGGGCGCTTGAAGTGTCTGGAAACACCATATATTTT.

The V call is TRBV5-4, the J call TRBJ2-1; possibly TRBD2 for D (7 bases). The ends were cut back, 1 base at V and 8 bases at J, with 16 bases in the middle. CDR1 and CDR2 from the germline V gene are SGHNT and YYREEE (reference sequence). The length of the CDR3 is 15 residues. The CDR3 loop reads CASSLRGGLVHEQFF. DNA of the CDR3: TGTGCCAGCAGCTTGAGGGGGGGCCTAGTTCATGAGCAGTTCTTC. The full variable domain, with the rest looked up from reference TRBV5-4 and TRBJ2-1, is ETGVTQSPTHLIKTRGQQVTLRCSSQSGHNTVSWYQQALGQGPQFIFQYYREEENGRGNFPPRFSGLQFPNYSSELNVNALELDDSALYLCASSLRGGLVHEQFFGPGTRLTVL.

This clone was seen once. The chain has TRBV7-9 and TRBJ2-3, with D possibly being TRBD1 or TRBD2 (5 bases each). CDR1 and CDR2 (germline): SEHNR, FQNEAQ (reference sequence). V lost 1 base and J lost 5, with 16 bases in between. This CDR3 is built from 16 residues. The CDR3 spells CASSLVGEPTVDTQYF. CDR3 sequence (DNA): TGTGCCAGCAGCTTAGTGGGGGAACCCACAGTAGATACGCAGTATTTT.

This chain connects TRBV2 to TRBJ2-1, with 8 bases lining up with TRBD2. V dropped 8 bases and J dropped 2; count of bases not matched to a gene: 8. Germline V gene lookup returns CDR1 SNHLY and CDR2 FYNNEI. This CDR3 spans 15 amino acids. The CDR3 protein is CASGKAGAPYNEQFF. CDR3 bases: TGTGCCAGCGGTAAAGCGGGGGCCCCCTACAATGAGCAGTTCTTC.

The chain recombines TRBV28 with TRBJ1-6, with 10 bases that match TRBD1. Germline assignment: CDR1 MDHEN and CDR2 SYDVKM. The V gene end was trimmed by 7 bases and the J gene end by 6 bases; junction bases not matched to a gene: 3. This CDR3 is built from 14 residues. The CDR3 loop reads CASTGTGANSPLHF. The CDR3 DNA sequence: TGTGCCAGCACCGGGACAGGGGCTAATTCACCCCTCCACTTT.